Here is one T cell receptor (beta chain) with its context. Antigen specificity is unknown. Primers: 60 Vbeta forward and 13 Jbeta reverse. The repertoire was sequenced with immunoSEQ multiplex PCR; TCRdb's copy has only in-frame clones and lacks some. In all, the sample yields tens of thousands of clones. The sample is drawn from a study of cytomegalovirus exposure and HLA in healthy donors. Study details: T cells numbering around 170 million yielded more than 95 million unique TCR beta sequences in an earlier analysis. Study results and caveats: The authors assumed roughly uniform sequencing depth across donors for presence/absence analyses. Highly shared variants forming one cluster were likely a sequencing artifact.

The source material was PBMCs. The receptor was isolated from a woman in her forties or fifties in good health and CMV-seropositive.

The CDR3 reads CSVLRGRAEAFF. The CDR3 DNA is TGCAGCGTTTTAAGGGGGAGGGCCGAAGCTTTCTTT. The V and J genes are TRBV29-1 and TRBJ1-1, with D possibly being TRBD1 (6 bases). The CDR3 runs 12 residues. CDR1 is SQVTM, CDR2 ANQGSEA, per germline. V lost 5 bases and J lost 8, with 15 bases in between.